This is a list of T cell receptor beta chains from one sample in a study of shared clonotypes between healthy human individuals. The method was immunoSEQ multiplex PCR; TCRdb's version includes in-frame clones alone and lacks a portion of them. Here the sample spans around 600,000 clones, 85% to 95% being singletons. Sequences were obtained from naive CD8+ T cells sorted from blood. The receptor source for this set is a woman in her twenties or thirties in good health. CDR3s include the opening cysteine and the closing phenylalanine or tryptophan. Each record gives: J gene, V gene, D gene, clone size, CDR3 DNA, CDR3 protein. A D gene is named only where the DNA matches it firmly. Rows may omit the clone size; those that give it use once, few, many or a size class.

j_call: TRBJ1-5
v_call: TRBV2
d_call: TRBD1
clone_size: .
cdr3_nt: TGTGCCAGCAGTGAGGGGACAGGGGGGGATCAGCCCCAGCATTTT
cdr3_aa: CASSEGTGGDQPQHF

j_call: TRBJ2-7
v_call: TRBV27
d_call: TRBD2
clone_size: .
cdr3_nt: TGTGCCAGCAGTCTTACCCCCCCTCTAGCGGGGAACTACGAGCAGTACTTC
cdr3_aa: CASSLTPPLAGNYEQYF

j_call: TRBJ1-2
v_call: TRBV28
d_call: .
clone_size: .
cdr3_nt: TGTGCCAGCAGTTTCTCTATCGAGGCGGGAGGCTATGGCTACACCTTC
cdr3_aa: CASSFSIEAGGYGYTF

j_call: TRBJ2-7
v_call: TRBV28
d_call: .
clone_size: .
cdr3_nt: TGTGCCAGCAGAGGGTCCGGGACCTACGAGCAGTACTTC
cdr3_aa: CASRGSGTYEQYF

j_call: TRBJ2-7
v_call: TRBV27
d_call: .
clone_size: .
cdr3_nt: TGTGCCAGCAGTTCAAGACTCAGTGACAATTCTTACGAGCAGTACTTC
cdr3_aa: CASSSRLSDNSYEQYF

j_call: TRBJ2-7
v_call: TRBV11-2
d_call: TRBD2
clone_size: .
cdr3_nt: TGTGCCAGCAGCATCAGGGGCCTAGCGGGAGTTTTCTACGAGCAGTACTTC
cdr3_aa: CASSIRGLAGVFYEQYF

j_call: TRBJ2-7
v_call: TRBV9
d_call: .
clone_size: .
cdr3_nt: TGTGCCAGCAGCGGCGGGACTGCCTACGAGCAGTACTTC
cdr3_aa: CASSGGTAYEQYF

j_call: TRBJ2-7
v_call: TRBV11-1
d_call: .
clone_size: once
cdr3_nt: TGTGCCAGCAGCTTTCGTCGGGGCGAGCAGTACTTC
cdr3_aa: CASSFRRGEQYF

j_call: TRBJ1-5
v_call: TRBV19
d_call: .
clone_size: .
cdr3_nt: TGTGCCAGTAGTCTGGGACGGGGTCAGCCCCAGCATTTT
cdr3_aa: CASSLGRGQPQHF

j_call: TRBJ1-1
v_call: TRBV27
d_call: .
clone_size: .
cdr3_nt: TGTGCCAGCATGATCGGGGGGGGTAACACTGAAGCTTTCTTT
cdr3_aa: CASMIGGGNTEAFF

j_call: TRBJ1-1
v_call: TRBV28
d_call: .
clone_size: .
cdr3_nt: TGTGCCAGTTCAGTAAACTTGAACACTGAAGCTTTCTTT
cdr3_aa: CASSVNLNTEAFF

j_call: TRBJ2-5
v_call: TRBV6-5
d_call: .
clone_size: .
cdr3_nt: TGTGCCAGCAGTTACCCGGGGGCCCTAGAAGAGACCCAGTACTTC
cdr3_aa: CASSYPGALEETQYF

j_call: TRBJ2-7
v_call: TRBV30
d_call: .
clone_size: .
cdr3_nt: TGTGCCTGGAGCCTACAGGGAGCCGAGCAGTACTTC
cdr3_aa: CAWSLQGAEQYF

j_call: TRBJ2-7
v_call: TRBV4-1
d_call: .
clone_size: .
cdr3_nt: TGCGCCAGCAGCCGGGCCAGCTCCTACGAGCAGTACTTC
cdr3_aa: CASSRASSYEQYF

j_call: TRBJ1-4
v_call: TRBV11-2
d_call: .
clone_size: .
cdr3_nt: TGTGCCAGCCACGGGCCAGGGATTAGAGAAAAACTGTTTTTT
cdr3_aa: CASHGPGIREKLFF

j_call: TRBJ2-1
v_call: TRBV9
d_call: TRBD2
clone_size: .
cdr3_nt: TGTGCCAGCAGGAAAACCGGGACTAGCGGGAGCAATGAGCAGTTCTTC
cdr3_aa: CASRKTGTSGSNEQFF

j_call: TRBJ1-1
v_call: TRBV5-6
d_call: .
clone_size: .
cdr3_nt: TGTGCCAGCAGCATGGGGGTTGGTAGTGAAGCTTTCTTT
cdr3_aa: CASSMGVGSEAFF

j_call: TRBJ2-7
v_call: TRBV13
d_call: .
clone_size: .
cdr3_nt: TGTGCCAGCAGCCCCCTAGTTTCAGGAGGGCAAACCTACGAGCAGTACTTC
cdr3_aa: CASSPLVSGGQTYEQYF

j_call: TRBJ2-7
v_call: TRBV13
d_call: TRBD2
clone_size: .
cdr3_nt: TGTGCCAGCAGCCCGGGACTAGCGGGGGCCTACGAGCAGTACTTC
cdr3_aa: CASSPGLAGAYEQYF

j_call: TRBJ2-1
v_call: TRBV19
d_call: .
clone_size: .
cdr3_nt: TGTGCCAGTAGTATAGATCAAGGGGGCTACAATGAGCAGTTCTTC
cdr3_aa: CASSIDQGGYNEQFF

j_call: TRBJ2-1
v_call: TRBV7-6
d_call: .
clone_size: .
cdr3_nt: TGTGCCAGCAGCCCTCTCGGTGGTTCCAATGAGCAGTTCTTC
cdr3_aa: CASSPLGGSNEQFF

j_call: TRBJ2-3
v_call: TRBV25-1
d_call: TRBD1
clone_size: .
cdr3_nt: TGTGCCAGCAGTGAATATGCGACAGGGGAGACAGATACGCAGTATTTT
cdr3_aa: CASSEYATGETDTQYF

j_call: TRBJ1-1
v_call: TRBV5-5
d_call: TRBD1
clone_size: .
cdr3_nt: TGTGCCAGCAGCTACTATACAGGGGATCTCACTGAAGCTTTCTTT
cdr3_aa: CASSYYTGDLTEAFF

j_call: TRBJ2-3
v_call: TRBV6-1
d_call: .
clone_size: once
cdr3_nt: TGTGCCAGCGGGGCACCCCTCACAGATACGCAGTATTTT
cdr3_aa: CASGAPLTDTQYF

j_call: TRBJ1-5
v_call: TRBV28
d_call: .
clone_size: .
cdr3_nt: TGTGCCAGCAGTCTATCCAGGGGTGGGGGTCAGCCCCAGCATTTT
cdr3_aa: CASSLSRGGGQPQHF

j_call: TRBJ2-1
v_call: TRBV10-3
d_call: TRBD2
clone_size: .
cdr3_nt: TGTGCCATCAGTGAGCTAGCGGGAGGAATGAATGAGCAGTTCTTC
cdr3_aa: CAISELAGGMNEQFF

j_call: TRBJ2-1
v_call: TRBV28
d_call: .
clone_size: .
cdr3_nt: TGTGCCAGCAGGGACTTGGAGCAGTTCTTC
cdr3_aa: CASRDLEQFF

j_call: TRBJ2-7
v_call: TRBV5-6
d_call: .
clone_size: .
cdr3_nt: TGTGCCAGTAGCTTGAGGTTGGGGGGACAGTCCTACGAGCAGTACTTC
cdr3_aa: CASSLRLGGQSYEQYF

j_call: TRBJ2-3
v_call: TRBV4-1
d_call: .
clone_size: .
cdr3_nt: TGCGCCAGCAGCAAGCCCGGGACTCCTTCCACAGATACGCAGTATTTT
cdr3_aa: CASSKPGTPSTDTQYF

j_call: TRBJ2-2
v_call: TRBV7-6
d_call: TRBD2
clone_size: .
cdr3_nt: TGTGCCAGCAGCTTAGCGGGAGGACTAGCGGCCGGGGAGCTGTTTTTT
cdr3_aa: CASSLAGGLAAGELFF

j_call: TRBJ2-2
v_call: TRBV9
d_call: .
clone_size: .
cdr3_nt: TGTGCCAGCAGCCCACCCCAGGGTACCGGGGAGCTGTTTTTT
cdr3_aa: CASSPPQGTGELFF

j_call: TRBJ2-7
v_call: TRBV28
d_call: .
clone_size: .
cdr3_nt: TGTGCCAGCAGTGAGATAGGGGGTTACGAGCAGTACTTC
cdr3_aa: CASSEIGGYEQYF

j_call: TRBJ2-3
v_call: TRBV27
d_call: TRBD2
clone_size: .
cdr3_nt: TGTGCCAGCAGTATAGGGACTAGCGGGAGGAAAGGCGCAGATACGCAGTATTTT
cdr3_aa: CASSIGTSGRKGADTQYF

j_call: TRBJ1-6
v_call: TRBV4-1
d_call: .
clone_size: .
cdr3_nt: TGCGCCAGCAGCCATGAAACGGGCCTGCGCGATTCACCCCTCCACTTT
cdr3_aa: CASSHETGLRDSPLHF

j_call: TRBJ2-3
v_call: TRBV14
d_call: .
clone_size: .
cdr3_nt: TGTGCCAGCAGCCTAAACACAGATACGCAGTATTTT
cdr3_aa: CASSLNTDTQYF

j_call: TRBJ1-2
v_call: TRBV2
d_call: .
clone_size: .
cdr3_nt: TGTGCCAGCAGTGAACTGGCAGCAGCATTC
cdr3_aa: CASSELAAAF

j_call: TRBJ1-3
v_call: TRBV6-1
d_call: .
clone_size: .
cdr3_nt: TGTGCCAGCAGTGCGCGCAGGGGATCTGGAAACACCATATATTTT
cdr3_aa: CASSARRGSGNTIYF

j_call: TRBJ2-3
v_call: TRBV6-6
d_call: .
clone_size: .
cdr3_nt: TGTGCCAGCAGTCAGGGACGGACAACCAGCACAGATACGCAGTATTTT
cdr3_aa: CASSQGRTTSTDTQYF

j_call: TRBJ2-2
v_call: TRBV19
d_call: .
clone_size: .
cdr3_nt: TGTGCCAGTAGTACCCGAGGGAACGGGGAGCTGTTTTTT
cdr3_aa: CASSTRGNGELFF

j_call: TRBJ2-1
v_call: TRBV5-8
d_call: .
clone_size: .
cdr3_nt: TGTGCCAGCAGCCTGGTAGGGGAGGCCAGTTGGAATGAGCAGTTCTTC
cdr3_aa: CASSLVGEASWNEQFF

j_call: TRBJ2-7
v_call: TRBV6-5
d_call: .
clone_size: .
cdr3_nt: TGTGCCAGCTCATCCGGGGAGTCCTACGAGCAGTACTTC
cdr3_aa: CASSSGESYEQYF

j_call: TRBJ1-1
v_call: TRBV18
d_call: TRBD1
clone_size: .
cdr3_nt: TGTGCCAGCTCACCCGCGATGGGACAGGGGATCACTGAAGCTTTCTTT
cdr3_aa: CASSPAMGQGITEAFF

j_call: TRBJ1-1
v_call: TRBV5-4
d_call: .
clone_size: few
cdr3_nt: TGTGCCAGCAGGGGGGAGACTGAAGCTTTCTTT
cdr3_aa: CASRGETEAFF

j_call: TRBJ2-3
v_call: TRBV27
d_call: .
clone_size: .
cdr3_nt: TGTGCCAGCAGTTTCCCAGATACGCAGTATTTT
cdr3_aa: CASSFPDTQYF

j_call: TRBJ1-4
v_call: TRBV13
d_call: .
clone_size: .
cdr3_nt: TGTGCCAGCAGCTACACCTCGGACGGGGGGAAAAAACTGTTTTTT
cdr3_aa: CASSYTSDGGKKLFF

j_call: TRBJ1-2
v_call: TRBV7-6
d_call: .
clone_size: .
cdr3_nt: TGTGCCAGCAGCTTAGAGGGGGGGCTCCCCCCCGGCTACACCTTC
cdr3_aa: CASSLEGGLPPGYTF

j_call: TRBJ2-2
v_call: TRBV9
d_call: TRBD2
clone_size: .
cdr3_nt: TGTGCCAGCAGCGTAGACCAGGTGGCGGGAGAGGAGACCGGGGAGCTGTTTTTT
cdr3_aa: CASSVDQVAGEETGELFF

j_call: TRBJ1-2
v_call: TRBV6-6
d_call: TRBD1
clone_size: once
cdr3_nt: TGTGCCAGCAGTTACTTGGGACAGCGCTACAACTATGGCTACACCTTC
cdr3_aa: CASSYLGQRYNYGYTF

j_call: TRBJ2-7
v_call: TRBV25-1
d_call: TRBD1
clone_size: once
cdr3_nt: TGTGCCAGCAGTGAACTGGACAGGGCCTACGAGCAGTACTTC
cdr3_aa: CASSELDRAYEQYF

j_call: TRBJ2-3
v_call: TRBV27
d_call: TRBD2
clone_size: .
cdr3_nt: TGTGCCAGCAGTTGGACTAGCGCGGTGGCGACAGATACGCAGTATTTT
cdr3_aa: CASSWTSAVATDTQYF

j_call: TRBJ1-5
v_call: TRBV19
d_call: .
clone_size: once
cdr3_nt: TGTGCCAGTAGTATTAAGTCCGGGAGGGCTGGCAATCAGCCCCAGCATTTT
cdr3_aa: CASSIKSGRAGNQPQHF

j_call: TRBJ1-4
v_call: TRBV4-1
d_call: TRBD1
clone_size: .
cdr3_nt: TGCGCCAGCAGCCGGGGACAGGGCCGGGAGGAAAAACTGTTTTTT
cdr3_aa: CASSRGQGREEKLFF

j_call: TRBJ2-5
v_call: TRBV27
d_call: TRBD1
clone_size: .
cdr3_nt: TGTGCCAGCAGGTCCAACCAGGGGGCGAGGGAGACCCAGTACTTC
cdr3_aa: CASRSNQGARETQYF

j_call: TRBJ2-5
v_call: TRBV27
d_call: TRBD1
clone_size: .
cdr3_nt: TGTGCCAGCAGGGGACAGCCCCAGTACTTC
cdr3_aa: CASRGQPQYF

j_call: TRBJ2-1
v_call: TRBV2
d_call: .
clone_size: .
cdr3_nt: TGTGCCAGCGTGTGGGGGACGACCTACAATGAGCAGTTCTTC
cdr3_aa: CASVWGTTYNEQFF